The T cell receptor (beta chain) described here comes from a study of shared clonotypes between healthy human individuals. Points from the study as a whole: Rarefaction revealed incomplete sorted-subset sequencing despite large depth.

The method was immunoSEQ multiplex PCR; TCRdb's version includes in-frame clones alone and lacks a portion of them. The sample carries roughly 2.1 million clones, under 95% recorded once. CD8 cells regarded as naive lacked CD45RO, were positively chosen for CCR7, and omitted terminally differentiated effector memory CD45RA+ cells. As for this clone: No antigen is known for it.

J lost 3 bases, V lost 6 bases, and 6 bases had no gene match. CDR3 length equals 14 residues. Germline CDR1 MNHEY, CDR2 SVGAGI. The chain has TRBV6-5 and TRBJ1-2, with 8 bases lining up with TRBD1. The TCR sequence derives from a man younger than 35 in good health. Some clones in this sample may be carry-over from other donors' samples. Sequences were obtained from naive CD8+ T cells from PBMCs. The DNA of the CDR3 is TGTGCCAGCAGCGGGGACAGGCTCCACTATGGCTACACCTTC. This gives the protein CASSGDRLHYGYTF.